The sequence of this T cell receptor (beta chain) was determined in a study of identical twins. General study results and limits: Among monozygotic twins, out-of-frame TCR alpha sharing exceeded what models predicted. Invariant T cells like MAIT and iNKT could partly confound the zero-insertion analyses.

This clonotype appeared a few times. Its antigen is currently unknown. The authors used template switching to add a universal primer site and gave cDNA unique molecular identifiers. MiXCR, applied by TCRdb to the 5' RACE reads, yields one record per CDR3 protein. Here the sample spans 1.5 million to 2 million distinct CDR3 sequences, less than 40% being singletons. Germline CDR1 and CDR2: SQVTM and ANQGSEA. This CDR3 contains 12 residues. The chain recombines TRBV29-1 with TRBJ2-4, with a tentative D call TRBD1 (6 bases). The DNA end favors TRBJ2-7, so the J call may be wrong. Source material: cord blood. The receptor was isolated from a newborn girl in good health. The CDR3 bases are TGCAGCGTTGAAGGAGGGGGAGACGAGCAGTACTTC. This encodes CSVEGGGDEQYF.